The entry below gives a single TCR beta chain sequence along with its context. The antigen this receptor binds is unknown. Base qualities are not provided; no much larger clone lies one nucleotide away. In the prospective study, participants were roughly 18 to 100 years old, resided in 24 geographic areas of the United States, and were enrolled through a virtual design. In the prospective study, cohorts were assigned on the basis of participant-reported clinical history obtained from a screening survey and a study questionnaire. Mobile phlebotomists in the prospective study collected whole blood, serum and a nasopharyngeal or oropharyngeal swab from every participant. Over a 2-month period, participants in the prospective study had the option of providing additional blood draws and questionnaires. Prospective study blood samples were shipped either frozen or at room temperature before DNA extraction.

Deletion took 6 bases off V and 4 bases off J, with a span of 9 bases between the germline ends. Including the terminal cysteine and phenylalanine, the CDR3 comprises 12 residues. The read is trimmed to its CDR3 DNA, 36 bases read in frame from base 1. CDR1 and CDR2 are drawn from the germline V gene: MNHEY, SVGAGI. TCRbeta CDR3 regions were amplified from genomic DNA by means of the immunoSEQ Assay, a bias-controlled multiplex PCR. The published analysis was carried out like this. The number of nucleated cells in each sample was estimated from the amplification of reference gene primers within the assay. To quantify the absolute abundance of each unique TCRbeta CDR3 rearrangement, sequence reads were collapsed and filtered. For each sample, productive Simpson clonality was calculated as the square root of Simpson's diversity index over productive rearrangements. TCRdb took over this immuneACCESS table, retaining in-frame rearrangements with V and J assigned. Such tables are incomplete; in checked studies, under half of the missing clones stem from an unresolved V gene, and the remainder is unexplained. D and trimming were read from the DNA, whereas the V and J calls and clone size are those reported in that table. This sample has 130,000 to 150,000 clones in its table, and approximately 88% of those were observed once. In total, the top ten clones hold 0.95% to 1.5% of the sample.

This record belongs to a study of blood T cell repertoires in COVID-19 (dated by TCRdb to 2018 to 2021). About the full investigation: Samples covering the acute and convalescent phases of COVID-19 were provided by collaborators in the United States, Italy and Spain. Where HLA class I and class II types were available, the types were taken from metadata supplied by the sample provider, not from assay-based typing. The material from the prospective study consisted of cDNA or gDNA derived from T cells, B-cell-depleted T cells, or PBMCs. The repertoires were released in a freely available public database meant as a resource for research on the immune response to SARS-CoV-2. A de-identified subject ID, COVID-19 status, age in years and sex were almost always included in the sample metadata. Deeply sampled blood TCRbeta repertoires from subjects exposed to, actively infected with, or recovered from COVID-19 were included in the dataset. Samples were obtained from the ongoing ImmuneRACE study (first 160 participants) and from some 1,300 subjects provided by 6 global collaborators. What the work shows at the level of the full study, not this receptor alone: The amount of clinical and demographic metadata varied by source and participant and was provided uncurated.

Source material: PBMCs or T cells enriched from blood (not recorded which). The TCR was taken from a woman aged 25 to 45 with acute COVID-19. The chain couples TRBV6-5 to TRBJ1-2; the D segment could be TRBD1, given 5 matching bases. The CDR3 reads as follows: CASRTAIYGYTF. The bases are TGTGCCAGCAGGACAGCTATCTATGGCTACACCTTC.